One sample yielded the 8 T cell receptor beta chains listed below, sequenced in a study of T cell repertoires in cytomegalovirus infection. Their cognate antigens are unknown. TCRdb reprocessed the reads via MiXCR and lists one record per CDR3 protein. The data contain 640,000 or so distinct CDR3 sequences, about 33% of them seen just once; the ten biggest clones take up 15% to 20%. The sample here was cultured PBMCs, taken from culture after CMV antigen stimulation. Receptors were obtained from a human donor in good health (CMV status not recorded). Some clones in this sample may be carry-over from other donors' samples.

This chain joins TRBV20-1 and TRBJ2-1; TRBD2 matches at 7 bases. The germline V gene encodes CDR1 DFQATT and CDR2 SNEGSKA (reference sequence). J was trimmed by 8 bases and V by 2 bases; bases with no gene match: 9. The CDR3 loop spans 14 amino acids. The CDR3 loop reads CSARSRGVVDEQFF. The CDR3, as DNA: TGCAGTGCTAGAAGCCGGGGGGTGGTGGATGAGCAGTTCTTC.

V gene TRBV20-1 combines with J gene TRBJ2-5; TRBD2 agrees at 10 bases. The germline CDR1 and CDR2 sequences are DFQATT and SNEGSKA (reference sequence). The trim removed 4 bases at V and 6 bases at J, leaving 11 bases unmatched. The CDR3 is made up of 15 amino acids. DNA for the CDR3: TGCAGTGCTACAGCTAGCGGGAGTGCGTTAAAGACCCAGTACTTC. It codes for CSATASGSALKTQYF.

This clonotype turned up a few times. V and J are TRBV11-3 and TRBJ2-7; 8 nucleotides line up with TRBD2. V shed 2 bases, J shed 6 bases, and the junction held 9 bases outside the gene matches. From germline, CDR1 is SGHNT and CDR2 YENEEA. The length of the CDR3 is 15 residues. CDR3 sequence (DNA): TGTGCCAGCAGCTTATGGAGCGGGAGAAGCGGCGAGCAGTACTTC. Amino acids: CASSLWSGRSGEQYF.

This clonotype was detected many times. The chain combines TRBV7-9 with TRBJ2-1; 10 bases fit TRBD2. Germline lookup yields CDR1 SEHNR and CDR2 FQNEAQ (reference sequence). This CDR3 has 16 amino acids. The V and J ends lost 2 bases and 2 bases, in that order; junction bases with no gene match: 3. The CDR3 DNA reads TGTGCCAGCAGCTTAAGGCTAGCGGGAGCCTACAATGAGCAGTTCTTC. Translated, it gives CASSLRLAGAYNEQFF.

This chain uses TRBV2 with TRBJ1-2, with 12 positions matching TRBD1. CDR3 length: 14 amino acids. V was pared by 6 bases and J by 10 bases, with 9 bases of the junction left unmatched. Looked up from germline, CDR1 is SNHLY and CDR2 is FYNNEI. The CDR3 reads CASRPGQGAVNYTF. For the CDR3, the DNA is TGTGCCAGCAGGCCGGGACAGGGGGCAGTTAACTACACCTTC.

On this clonotype itself: This CDR3 fails to terminate in the conserved phenylalanine or tryptophan, so it likely reflects a read error. The chain links TRBV7-8 to TRBJ2-1; TRBD2 agrees at 8 bases. Germline CDR1 and CDR2: SGHVS and FQNEAQ. The V and J ends lost 1 base and 13 bases, in that order; junction bases with no gene match: 0. The CDR3 contains 11 residues. The CDR3 spells CASSLGTSQFV. The CDR3 DNA sequence: TGTGCCAGCAGCTTAGGGACTAGCCAGTTCGTC.

This chain links TRBV5-1 with TRBJ1-4, with 7 bases that match TRBD1. The CDR3 loop spans 14 amino acids. Per germline, CDR1 SGHRS and CDR2 YFSETQ. Germline trimming cut 5 bases from V and 7 bases from J; bases unmatched to any gene: 8. The CDR3 reads CASRGGEGFEKLFF. The CDR3 bases are TGCGCCAGCAGAGGGGGCGAAGGGTTTGAAAAACTGTTTTTT.

This sequence joins TRBV5-5 and TRBJ2-3; D unclear. Per germline, CDR1 SGHKS and CDR2 YYEKEE (reference sequence). The CDR3 sequence is 13 residues long. V was pared by 0 bases and J by 7 bases, with 9 bases between. The CDR3 protein is CASSLEGSYTQYF. The CDR3 bases are TGTGCCAGCAGCTTGGAGGGTTCTTATACGCAGTATTTT.